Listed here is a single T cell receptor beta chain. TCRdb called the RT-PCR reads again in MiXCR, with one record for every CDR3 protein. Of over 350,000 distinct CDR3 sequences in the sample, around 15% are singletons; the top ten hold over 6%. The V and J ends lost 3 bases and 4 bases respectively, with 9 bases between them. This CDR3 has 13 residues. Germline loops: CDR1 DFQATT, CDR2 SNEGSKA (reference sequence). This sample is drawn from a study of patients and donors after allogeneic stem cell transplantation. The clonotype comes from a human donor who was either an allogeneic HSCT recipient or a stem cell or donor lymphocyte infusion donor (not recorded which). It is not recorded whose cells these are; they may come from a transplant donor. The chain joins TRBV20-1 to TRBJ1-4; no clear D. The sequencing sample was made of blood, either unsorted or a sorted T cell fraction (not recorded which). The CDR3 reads CSASSGNNEKLFF. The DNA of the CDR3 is TGCAGTGCTAGTAGTGGGAATAATGAAAAACTGTTTTTT.